This TCR beta chain originates from a study of T cells expressing NK-cell markers. Per germline, CDR1 DFQATT and CDR2 SNEGSKA (reference sequence). The length of the CDR3 is 14 residues. Broader study findings: One observes that, in a handful of donors, these clonotypes were also the leading ones within the CD3+CD56-NKG2C+ fraction.

TCRdb reanalyzed the 5' RACE reads and collapses them to one entry per CDR3 protein, without DNA. The sample table includes 300,000 to 450,000 distinct CDR3 sequences. Concerning this clonotype: Its specificity is unknown.

This receptor was taken from a man aged 18-70 years in good health. The sample comprised blood T cells: a sorted CD56 or NKG2C T cell subset, CD4+ or CD8+ T cells, or bulk PBMC T cells (not recorded which). V is TRBV20-1 and J is TRBJ2-3; TCRdb designates TRBD1, a call that cannot be tested without DNA. This chain's CDR3 is CSATRQGKTDTQYF.